The 3 T cell receptor beta chains presented below share a single source sample, sequenced in a study of early T cells in non-severe SARS-CoV-2 infection. TCRdb reprocessed the 5' RACE reads via MiXCR and lists one record per CDR3 protein. The repertoire consists of 25,000 to 35,000 distinct CDR3 sequences, with under 5.5% occurring once and the leading ten covering under 6.5%. The material sequenced was whole blood, taken at baseline. These TCRs come from an adult who was a healthcare worker with PCR-confirmed SARS-CoV-2 infection or an uninfected control (not recorded which).

This clonotype was detected ten times or more. The chain has TRBV7-9 and TRBJ2-5; 7 positions agree with TRBD1. This CDR3 spans 11 amino acids. Per germline, CDR1 SEHNR and CDR2 FQNEAQ (reference sequence). V gave up 4 bases and J gave up 10 bases; unmatched junction bases: 3. CDR3 bases: TGTGCCAGCAGCTCGGACAGGAACCAGTACTTC. It yields the protein CASSSDRNQYF.

By sample fraction, this clonotype is medium-sized (0.01 to 0.1%). The rearrangement links TRBV7-9 to TRBJ2-3, with unresolved D. V shed 1 base and J shed 3 bases, with 5 bases lying between them. Per the germline V gene, CDR1 is SEHNR and CDR2 is FQNEAQ (reference sequence). The CDR3 loop spans 13 amino acids. For the CDR3, the DNA is TGTGCCAGCAGCTTAGACCTTACAGATACGCAGTATTTT. As protein: CASSLDLTDTQYF.

Many counts were recorded for this clonotype. V is TRBV3-1 and J is TRBJ2-1, with D possibly being TRBD1 (6 bases). V was cut by 8 bases and J by 8 bases, with 19 bases left in between. Germline loops: CDR1 LGHDT, CDR2 YNNKEL (reference sequence). The length of the CDR3 is 14 residues. Written as DNA, the CDR3 is TGTGCCAGCCGTTGGGCAGGGGCCCAGGATGAGCAGTTCTTC. Protein product: CASRWAGAQDEQFF.